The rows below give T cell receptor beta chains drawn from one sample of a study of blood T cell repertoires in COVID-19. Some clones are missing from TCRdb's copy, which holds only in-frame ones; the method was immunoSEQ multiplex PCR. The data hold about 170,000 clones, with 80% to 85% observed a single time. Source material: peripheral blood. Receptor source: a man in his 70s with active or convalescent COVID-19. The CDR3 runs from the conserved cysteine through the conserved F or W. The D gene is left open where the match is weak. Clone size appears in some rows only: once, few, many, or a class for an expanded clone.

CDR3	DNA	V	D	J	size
CASSYVQGAANEKLFF	TGTGCCAGCAGTTACGTCCAGGGGGCTGCTAATGAAAAACTGTTTTTT	TRBV6-6	TRBD1	TRBJ1-4	-
CASHPASGTGFSPLHF	TGTGCCAGTCATCCCGCCTCCGGGACAGGGTTCTCACCCCTCCACTTT	TRBV6-6	TRBD1	TRBJ1-6	-
CASTKQGQEAQYF	TGTGCCAGCACCAAACAAGGACAAGAGGCCCAGTACTTC	TRBV12-3/TRBV12-4	-	TRBJ2-5	-
CASSFRTSGSKNEQFF	TGCGCCAGCAGCTTTAGGACTAGCGGGAGTAAAAATGAGCAGTTCTTC	TRBV5-1	TRBD2	TRBJ2-1	-
CATSRWDSGEKLFF	TGTGCCACCAGCAGATGGGACTCTGGGGAAAAACTGTTTTTT	TRBV15	-	TRBJ1-4	once
CASSLGDSRPQHF	TGTGCCAGCTCACTCGGGGACAGTCGGCCCCAGCATTTT	TRBV18	TRBD1	TRBJ1-5	-
CASSRDRGPGTRVTDTQYF	TGTGCCAGTAGTAGAGACAGGGGCCCTGGAACTCGGGTTACAGATACGCAGTATTTT	TRBV19	TRBD1	TRBJ2-3	-
CASRTGTGNTEAFF	TGTGCCAGCAGGACAGGGACGGGGAACACTGAAGCTTTCTTT	TRBV6-4	TRBD1	TRBJ1-1	-
CASGSGSLAGELFF	TGTGCCAGCGGAAGCGGGAGTTTGGCCGGGGAGCTGTTTTTT	TRBV9	TRBD2	TRBJ2-2	-
CASSLGGGNTEAFF	TGCGCCAGCAGCTTGGGGGGCGGTAACACTGAAGCTTTCTTT	TRBV5-1	-	TRBJ1-1	-
CASSPGTGDNYGYTF	TGCGCCAGCAGCCCAGGGACAGGGGACAACTATGGCTACACCTTC	TRBV5-1	TRBD1	TRBJ1-2	once
CASRGTGPIYSNQPQHF	TGTGCCAGTAGAGGAACAGGGCCGATCTATAGCAATCAGCCCCAGCATTTT	TRBV19	-	TRBJ1-5	-